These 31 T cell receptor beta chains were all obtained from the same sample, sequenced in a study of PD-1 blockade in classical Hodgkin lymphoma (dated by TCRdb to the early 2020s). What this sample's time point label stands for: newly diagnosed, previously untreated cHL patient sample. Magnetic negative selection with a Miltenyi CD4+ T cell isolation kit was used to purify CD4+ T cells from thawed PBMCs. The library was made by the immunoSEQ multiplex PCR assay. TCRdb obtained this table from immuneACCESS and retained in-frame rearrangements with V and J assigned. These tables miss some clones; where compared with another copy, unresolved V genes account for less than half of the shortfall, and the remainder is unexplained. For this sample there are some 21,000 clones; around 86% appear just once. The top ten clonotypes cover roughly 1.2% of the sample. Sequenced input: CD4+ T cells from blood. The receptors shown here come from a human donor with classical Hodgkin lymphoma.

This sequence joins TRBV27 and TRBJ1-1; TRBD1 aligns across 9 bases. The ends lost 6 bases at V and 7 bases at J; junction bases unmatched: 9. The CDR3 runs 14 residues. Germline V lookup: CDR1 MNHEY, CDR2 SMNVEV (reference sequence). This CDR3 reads CASSPGQGSSEAFF. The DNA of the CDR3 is TGTGCCAGCAGCCCGGGACAGGGATCCAGTGAAGCTTTCTTT.

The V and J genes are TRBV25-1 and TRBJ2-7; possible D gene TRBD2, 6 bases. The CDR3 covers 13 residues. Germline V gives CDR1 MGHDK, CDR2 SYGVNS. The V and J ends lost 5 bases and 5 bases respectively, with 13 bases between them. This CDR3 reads CASSFGRGHEQYF. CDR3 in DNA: TGTGCCAGCAGTTTCGGGAGAGGCCACGAGCAGTACTTC.

CDR3 in DNA: TGCAGCGTTGGGGACATTGGCGGGGCCAACGTCCTGACTTTC. Translation: CSVGDIGGANVLTF. The chain carries TRBV29-1 and TRBJ2-6, with D perhaps matching TRBD1 (6 bases). The CDR3 loop spans 14 amino acids. Germline V CDR1 and CDR2: SQVTM, ANQGSEA. Trimming pared 4 bases from V and 4 bases from J, leaving 11 bases between.

This CDR3 is CASSTGTGAAYEQYF. The CDR3 DNA sequence: TGTGCCAGCAGTACCGGGACAGGGGCCGCCTACGAGCAGTACTTC. The genes are TRBV6-1 and TRBJ2-7; 10 bases align to TRBD1. Per germline, CDR1 MNHNS and CDR2 SASEGT. This CDR3 has 15 residues. Trimming removed 5 bases from V and 2 bases from J; junction bases left unmatched: 6.

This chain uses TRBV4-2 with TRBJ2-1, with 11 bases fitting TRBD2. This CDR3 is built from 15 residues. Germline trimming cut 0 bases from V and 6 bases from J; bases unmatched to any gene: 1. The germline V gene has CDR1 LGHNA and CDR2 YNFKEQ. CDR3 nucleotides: TGTGCCAGCAGCCAAGATGGGACTAGCGGCAATGAGCAGTTCTTC. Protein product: CASSQDGTSGNEQFF.

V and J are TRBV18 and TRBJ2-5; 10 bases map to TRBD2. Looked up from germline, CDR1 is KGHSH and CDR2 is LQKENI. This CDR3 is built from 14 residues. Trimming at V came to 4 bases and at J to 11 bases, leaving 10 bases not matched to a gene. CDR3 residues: CASSQIAGGDEQYF. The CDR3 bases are TGTGCCAGCTCACAAATAGCGGGAGGAGATGAGCAGTACTTC.

CDR3 sequence reads: CASRPRGLSEFF. DNA for the CDR3: TGTGCCAGCAGACCCAGGGGGCTAAGTGAGTTCTTC. This chain links TRBV6-1 with TRBJ2-1, with TRBD1 matching 8 bases. Germline values: CDR1 MNHNS, CDR2 SASEGT. CDR3 length equals 12 residues. J was trimmed by 14 bases and V by 6 bases; bases with no gene match: 9.

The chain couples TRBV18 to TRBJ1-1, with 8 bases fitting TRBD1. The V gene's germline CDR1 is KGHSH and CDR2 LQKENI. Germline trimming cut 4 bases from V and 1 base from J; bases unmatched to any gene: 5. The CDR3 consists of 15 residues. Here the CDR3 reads CASSLLQGENTEAFF. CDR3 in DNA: TGTGCCAGCTCACTCCTACAGGGGGAGAACACTGAAGCTTTCTTT. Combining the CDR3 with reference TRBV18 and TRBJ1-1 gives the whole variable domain NAGVMQNPRHLVRRRGQEARLRCSPMKGHSHVYWYRQLPEEGLKFMVYLQKENIIDESGMPKERFSAEFPKEGPSILRIQQVVRGDSAAYFCASSLLQGENTEAFFGQGTRLTVV.

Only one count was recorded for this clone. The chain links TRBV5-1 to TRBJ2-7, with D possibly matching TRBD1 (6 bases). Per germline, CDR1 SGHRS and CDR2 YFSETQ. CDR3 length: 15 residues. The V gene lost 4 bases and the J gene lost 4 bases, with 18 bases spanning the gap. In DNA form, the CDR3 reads TGCGCCAGCAGCACCGGACAGAGGGATCCATACGAGCAGTACTTC. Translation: CASSTGQRDPYEQYF.

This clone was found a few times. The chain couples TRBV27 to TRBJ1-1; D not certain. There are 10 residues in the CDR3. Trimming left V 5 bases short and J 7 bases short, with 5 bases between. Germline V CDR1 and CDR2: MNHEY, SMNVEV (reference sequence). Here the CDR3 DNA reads TGTGCCAGCAGTCAGAGTGAAGCTTTCTTT. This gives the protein CASSQSEAFF.

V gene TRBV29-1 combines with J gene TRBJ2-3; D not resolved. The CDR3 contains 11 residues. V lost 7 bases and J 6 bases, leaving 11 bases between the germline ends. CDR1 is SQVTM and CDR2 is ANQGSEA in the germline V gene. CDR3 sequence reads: CSAEMGDTQYF. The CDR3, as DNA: TGCAGCGCCGAGATGGGGGATACGCAGTATTTT.

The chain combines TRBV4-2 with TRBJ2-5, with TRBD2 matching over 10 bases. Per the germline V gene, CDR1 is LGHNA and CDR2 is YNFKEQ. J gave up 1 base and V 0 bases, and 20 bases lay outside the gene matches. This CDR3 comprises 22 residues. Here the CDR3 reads CASSQEMLGASGSSSVQETQYF. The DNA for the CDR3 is TGTGCCAGCAGCCAAGAAATGTTAGGGGCTAGCGGGAGTTCGAGCGTCCAAGAGACCCAGTACTTC.

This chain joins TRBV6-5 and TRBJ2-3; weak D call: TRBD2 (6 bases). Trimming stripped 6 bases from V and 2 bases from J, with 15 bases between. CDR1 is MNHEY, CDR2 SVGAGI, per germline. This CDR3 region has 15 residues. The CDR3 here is CASRRDGTSTDTQYF. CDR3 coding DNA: TGTGCCAGCAGGCGGGACGGGACTTCCACAGATACGCAGTATTTT.

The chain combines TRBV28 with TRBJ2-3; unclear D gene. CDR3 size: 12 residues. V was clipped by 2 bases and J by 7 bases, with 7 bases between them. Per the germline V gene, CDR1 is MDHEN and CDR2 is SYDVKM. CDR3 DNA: TGTGCCAGCAGTTTAAGTGGAAATACGCAGTATTTT. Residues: CASSLSGNTQYF.

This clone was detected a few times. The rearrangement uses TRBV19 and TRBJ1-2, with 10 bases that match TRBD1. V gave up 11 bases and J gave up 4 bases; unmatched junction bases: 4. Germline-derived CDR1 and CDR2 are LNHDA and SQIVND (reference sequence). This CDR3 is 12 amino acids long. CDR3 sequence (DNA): TGTGCCTGCCGGGACAGGGGCTATGGCTACACCTTC. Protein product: CACRDRGYGYTF.

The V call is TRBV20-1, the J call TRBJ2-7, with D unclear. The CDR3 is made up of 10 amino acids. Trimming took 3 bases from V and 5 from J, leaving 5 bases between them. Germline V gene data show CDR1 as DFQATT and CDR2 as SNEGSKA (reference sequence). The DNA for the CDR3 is TGCAGTGCTAGTTTCCACGAGCAGTACTTC. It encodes CSASFHEQYF.

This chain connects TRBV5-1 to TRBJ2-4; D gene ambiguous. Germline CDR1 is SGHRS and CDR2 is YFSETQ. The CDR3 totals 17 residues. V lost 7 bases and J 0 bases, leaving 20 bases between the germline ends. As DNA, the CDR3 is TGCGCCAGCTTTCTAAGCCGGAGATCAATAGCCAAAAACATTCAGTACTTC. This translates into CASFLSRRSIAKNIQYF.

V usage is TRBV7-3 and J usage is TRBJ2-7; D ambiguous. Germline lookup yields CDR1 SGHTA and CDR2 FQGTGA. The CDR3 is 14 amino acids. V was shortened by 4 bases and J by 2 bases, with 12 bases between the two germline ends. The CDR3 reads CASSSGSGPYEQYF. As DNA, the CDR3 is TGTGCCAGCAGCTCCGGTAGTGGTCCCTACGAGCAGTACTTC.

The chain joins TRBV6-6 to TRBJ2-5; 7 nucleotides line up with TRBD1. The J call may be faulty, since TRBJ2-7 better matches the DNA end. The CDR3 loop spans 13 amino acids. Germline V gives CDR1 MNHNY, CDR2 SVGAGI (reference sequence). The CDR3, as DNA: TGTGCCATCGGAACGACAGGGTTCGGCGAGCAGTACTTC. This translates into CAIGTTGFGEQYF.

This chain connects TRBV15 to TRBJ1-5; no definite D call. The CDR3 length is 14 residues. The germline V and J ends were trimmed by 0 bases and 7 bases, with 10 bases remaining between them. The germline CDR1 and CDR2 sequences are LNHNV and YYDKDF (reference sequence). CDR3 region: CATSRDRGAQPQHF. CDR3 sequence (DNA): TGTGCCACCAGCAGAGATCGAGGAGCCCAGCCCCAGCATTTT.

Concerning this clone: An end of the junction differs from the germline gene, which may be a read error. The CDR3 loop reads CASSRRSVRNMNAEAFF. In DNA, the CDR3 is TGTGCCAGCAGCCGAAGATCCGTCCGGAACATGAACGCTGAAGCTTTCTTT. This chain links TRBV13 with TRBJ1-1, with D uncertain. This CDR3 contains 17 residues. From germline, CDR1 is PRHDT and CDR2 FYEKMQ (reference sequence).

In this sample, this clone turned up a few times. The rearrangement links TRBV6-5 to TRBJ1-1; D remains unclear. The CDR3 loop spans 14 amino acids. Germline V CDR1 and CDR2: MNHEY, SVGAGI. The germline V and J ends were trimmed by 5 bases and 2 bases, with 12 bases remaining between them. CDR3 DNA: TGTGCCAGCAGTCTGGCGGCTTTCAACACTGAAGCTTTCTTT. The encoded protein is CASSLAAFNTEAFF.

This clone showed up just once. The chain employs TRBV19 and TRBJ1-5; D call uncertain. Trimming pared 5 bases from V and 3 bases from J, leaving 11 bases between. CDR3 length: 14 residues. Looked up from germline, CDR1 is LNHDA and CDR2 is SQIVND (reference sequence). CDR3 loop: CASSLTGNNQPQHF. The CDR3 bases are TGTGCCAGTAGTCTCACCGGGAACAATCAGCCCCAGCATTTT.

The CDR3 spells CSVETPTQYF. The CDR3 DNA reads as TGCAGCGTTGAAACGCCCACCCAGTACTTC. The genes are TRBV29-1 and TRBJ2-5; D not certain. Trimming took 2 bases from V and 8 from J, leaving 6 bases between them. Germline V gene data show CDR1 as SQVTM and CDR2 as ANQGSEA. The CDR3 is 10 amino acids. The full variable domain, its missing parts supplied by reference TRBV29-1 and TRBJ2-5, is SAVISQKPSRDICQRGTSLTIQCQVDSQVTMMFWYRQQPGQSLTLIATANQGSEATYESGFVIDKFPISRPNLTFSTLTVSNMSPEDSSIYLCSVETPTQYFGPGTRLLVL.

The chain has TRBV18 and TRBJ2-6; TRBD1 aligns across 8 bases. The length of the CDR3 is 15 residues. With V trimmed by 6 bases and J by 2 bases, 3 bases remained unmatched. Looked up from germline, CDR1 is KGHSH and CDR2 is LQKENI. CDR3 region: CASSLQGAGANVLTF. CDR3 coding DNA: TGTGCCAGCTCGTTACAGGGGGCTGGGGCCAACGTCCTGACTTTC. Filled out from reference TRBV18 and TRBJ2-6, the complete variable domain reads NAGVMQNPRHLVRRRGQEARLRCSPMKGHSHVYWYRQLPEEGLKFMVYLQKENIIDESGMPKERFSAEFPKEGPSILRIQQVVRGDSAAYFCASSLQGAGANVLTFGAGSRLTVL.

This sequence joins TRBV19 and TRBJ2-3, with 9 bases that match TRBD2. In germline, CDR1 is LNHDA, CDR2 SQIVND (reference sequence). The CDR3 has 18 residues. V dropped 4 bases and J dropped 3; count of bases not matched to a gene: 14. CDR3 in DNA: TGTGCCAGTAGTACGGGACAGATAATAGCGGGAGCAACAGATACGCAGTATTTT. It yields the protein CASSTGQIIAGATDTQYF. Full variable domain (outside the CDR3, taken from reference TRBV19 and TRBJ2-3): DGGITQSPKYLFRKEGQNVTLSCEQNLNHDAMYWYRQDPGQGLRLIYYSQIVNDFQKGDIAEGYSVSREKKESFPLTVTSAQKNPTAFYLCASSTGQIIAGATDTQYFGPGTRLTVL.

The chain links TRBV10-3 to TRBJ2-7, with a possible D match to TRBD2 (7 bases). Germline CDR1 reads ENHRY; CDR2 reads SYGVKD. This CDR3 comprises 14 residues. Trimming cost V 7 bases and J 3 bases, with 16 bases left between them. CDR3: CAIKGDYNFYEQYF. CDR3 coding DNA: TGTGCCATCAAGGGGGACTACAATTTCTACGAGCAGTACTTC.

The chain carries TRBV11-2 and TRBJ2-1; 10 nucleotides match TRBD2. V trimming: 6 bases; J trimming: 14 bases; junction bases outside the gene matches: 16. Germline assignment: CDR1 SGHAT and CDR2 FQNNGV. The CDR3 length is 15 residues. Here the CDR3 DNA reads TGTGCCAGCAGAGGAGGATGGACTAGCGGCCTAGAGGAGTTCTTC. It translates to CASRGGWTSGLEEFF. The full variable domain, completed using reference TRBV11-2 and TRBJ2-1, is EAGVAQSPRYKIIEKRQSVAFWCNPISGHATLYWYQQILGQGPKLLIQFQNNGVVDDSQLPKDRFSAERLKGVDSTLKIQPAKLEDSAVYLCASRGGWTSGLEEFFGPGTRLTVL.

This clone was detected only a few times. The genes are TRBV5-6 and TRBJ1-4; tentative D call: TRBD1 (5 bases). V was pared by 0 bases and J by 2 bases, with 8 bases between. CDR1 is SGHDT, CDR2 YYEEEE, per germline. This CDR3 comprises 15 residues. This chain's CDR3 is CASSLAGTTNEKLFF. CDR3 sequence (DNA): TGTGCCAGCAGCTTGGCCGGGACTACTAATGAAAAACTGTTTTTT.

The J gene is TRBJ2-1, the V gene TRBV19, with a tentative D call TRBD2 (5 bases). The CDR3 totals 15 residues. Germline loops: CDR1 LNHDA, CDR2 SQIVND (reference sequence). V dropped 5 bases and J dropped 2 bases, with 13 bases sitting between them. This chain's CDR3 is CASSYLEGPYNEQFF. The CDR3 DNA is TGTGCCAGTAGTTACCTAGAGGGTCCCTACAATGAGCAGTTCTTC.

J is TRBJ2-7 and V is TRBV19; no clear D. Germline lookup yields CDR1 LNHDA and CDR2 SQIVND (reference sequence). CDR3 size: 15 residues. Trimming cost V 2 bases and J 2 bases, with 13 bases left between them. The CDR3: CASSITVASPYEQYF. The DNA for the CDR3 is TGTGCCAGTAGTATAACCGTAGCTTCCCCCTACGAGCAGTACTTC.